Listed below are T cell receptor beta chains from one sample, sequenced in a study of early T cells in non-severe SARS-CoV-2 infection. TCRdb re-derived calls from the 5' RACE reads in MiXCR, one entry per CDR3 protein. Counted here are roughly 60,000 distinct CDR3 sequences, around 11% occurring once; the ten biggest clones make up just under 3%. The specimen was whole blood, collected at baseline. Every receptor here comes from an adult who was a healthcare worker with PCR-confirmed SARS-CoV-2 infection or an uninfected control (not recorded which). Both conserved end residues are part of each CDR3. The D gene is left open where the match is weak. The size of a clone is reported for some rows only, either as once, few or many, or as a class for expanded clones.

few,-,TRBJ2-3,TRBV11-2,TGTGCCAGCAGCCTCAGGACTACCAGGGATACGCAGTATTTT,CASSLRTTRDTQYF
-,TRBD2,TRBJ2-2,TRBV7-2,TGTGCCAGCAGCTTGCGACTAGGGAGGGCCGGGGAGCTGTTTTTT,CASSLRLGRAGELFF
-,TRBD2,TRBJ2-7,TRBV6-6,TGTGCCAGCACTCCTAGCGGGGGGGTGGGCCCGTCATACGAGCAGTACTTC,CASTPSGGVGPSYEQYF
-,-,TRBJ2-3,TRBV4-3,TGCGCCAGCAGCCAAGATGGGGGCGGGGCTAGCACAGATACGCAGTATTTT,CASSQDGGGASTDTQYF
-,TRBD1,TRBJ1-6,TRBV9,TGTGCCAGCAGCCCCCAGGGGGAGAATTCACCCCTCCACTTT,CASSPQGENSPLHF
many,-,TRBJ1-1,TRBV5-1,TGCGCCAGCAGCTTGGCAGGCGGGGGTGAAGCTTTCTTT,CASSLAGGGEAFF
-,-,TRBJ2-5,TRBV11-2,TGTGCCAGCAGCTTAGATGTAGAGACCCAGTACTTC,CASSLDVETQYF
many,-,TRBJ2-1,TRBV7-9,TGTGCCAGCACCGGCATTTACAATGAGCAGTTCTTC,CASTGIYNEQFF
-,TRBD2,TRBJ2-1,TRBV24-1,TGTGCCACAGGACTAGAGCATGAGCAGTTCTTC,CATGLEHEQFF
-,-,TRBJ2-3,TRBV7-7,TGTGCTAGCAGCCCCCGTGGGGCCCCCACAGATACGCAGTATTTT,CASSPRGAPTDTQYF
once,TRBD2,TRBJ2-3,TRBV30,TGTGCCTGGAGTTCTGGGACTAGCGGGGGTAAAGATACGCAGTATTTT,CAWSSGTSGGKDTQYF
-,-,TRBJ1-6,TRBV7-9,TGTGCCAGCAGCCGGTCGATCCGGGAAGCGGATTCACCCCTCCACTTT,CASSRSIREADSPLHF
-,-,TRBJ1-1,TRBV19,TGTGCCAGTAAGCCAGGGATGAACACTGAAGCTTTCTTT,CASKPGMNTEAFF
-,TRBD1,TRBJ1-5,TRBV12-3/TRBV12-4,TGTGCCAGCGGTCGACAGGGATCAAGTGAATATAGCAATCAGCCCCAGCATTTT,CASGRQGSSEYSNQPQHF
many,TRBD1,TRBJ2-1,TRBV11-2,TGTGCCAGCAGCCCCCGGCAGGGGGCCTACAATGAGCAGTTCTTC,CASSPRQGAYNEQFF
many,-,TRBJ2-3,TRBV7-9,TGTGCCAGCAGCTTAGGGGTAGGGAGCACAGATACGCAGTATTTT,CASSLGVGSTDTQYF
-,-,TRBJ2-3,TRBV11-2,TGTGCCAGCAGCTTAGATCCGACGGCTACAGATACGCAGTATTTT,CASSLDPTATDTQYF
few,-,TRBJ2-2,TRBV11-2,TGTGCCAGCAGCTTACCAGGGGCGAACACCGGGGAGCTGTTTTTT,CASSLPGANTGELFF
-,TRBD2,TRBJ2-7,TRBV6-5,TGTGCCAGCAGTTATGAAGGGAGGGCAGTCTACGAGCAGTACTTC,CASSYEGRAVYEQYF
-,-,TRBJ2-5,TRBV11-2,TGTGCCAGCAGCTCTACCGGGACCCAAGAGACCCAGTACTTC,CASSSTGTQETQYF
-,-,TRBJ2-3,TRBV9,TGTGCCAGCAGCGCCCCTAGTGCAGATACGCAGTATTTT,CASSAPSADTQYF
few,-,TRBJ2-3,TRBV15,TGTGCCACCAGCAGAGGAGGGGGGACCACAGATACGCAGTATTTT,CATSRGGGTTDTQYF
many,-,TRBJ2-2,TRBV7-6,TGTGCCAGCAGCCGGTCTTTGGGGGCGAACACCGGGGAGCTGTTTTTT,CASSRSLGANTGELFF
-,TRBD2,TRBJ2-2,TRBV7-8,TGTGCCAGCAGCTTAATTAACCGCGGGGGCACCGGGGAGCTGTTTTTT,CASSLINRGGTGELFF
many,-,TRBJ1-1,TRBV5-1,TGCGCCAGCAGCTTACCGGGGACTGAAGCTTTCTTT,CASSLPGTEAFF
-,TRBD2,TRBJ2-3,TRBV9,TGTGCCAGCAGCGCCGGACTAGCGGGGGACCTAAGCACAGATACGCAGTATTTT,CASSAGLAGDLSTDTQYF
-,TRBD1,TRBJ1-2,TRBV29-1,TGCAGCGTCGACAGGGACGGCTACACCTTC,CSVDRDGYTF
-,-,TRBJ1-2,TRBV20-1,TGCAGTGCTCTGACAGAAGGAGGCTATGGCTACACCTTC,CSALTEGGYGYTF
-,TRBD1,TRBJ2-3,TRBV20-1,TGCAGTGCTCCACCCGGACAGGGTTTTGGTACGCAGTATTTT,CSAPPGQGFGTQYF
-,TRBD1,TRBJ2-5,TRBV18,TGTGCCAGCTCACCAGGGACAGACTACCAAGAGACCCAGTACTTC,CASSPGTDYQETQYF
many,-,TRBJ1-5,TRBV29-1,TGCAGCGTTGGCGATGATCAGCCCCAGCATTTT,CSVGDDQPQHF
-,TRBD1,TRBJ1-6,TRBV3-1,TGTGCCAGCGAAAGGGACAGGGATTTTAATTCACCCCTCCACTTT,CASERDRDFNSPLHF
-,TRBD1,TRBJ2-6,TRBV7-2,TGTGCCAGCAGCTCTCCTCGGACAGGTACCGCTGGGGCCAACGTCCTGACTTTC,CASSSPRTGTAGANVLTF
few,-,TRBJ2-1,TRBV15,TGTGCCACCAGCAGCAGTGCTACCTACAATGAGCAGTTCTTC,CATSSSATYNEQFF
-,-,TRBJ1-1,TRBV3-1,TGTGCCAGCAGCCAAGAACGGTTTGGGGAAGCTTTCTTT,CASSQERFGEAFF
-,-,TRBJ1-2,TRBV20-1,TGCAGTGCTAGAAAAGAGGACTATGGCTACACCTTC,CSARKEDYGYTF
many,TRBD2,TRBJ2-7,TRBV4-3,TGCGCCAGCAGCCAATATAGGACTAGCGGGTACGAGCAGTACTTC,CASSQYRTSGYEQYF
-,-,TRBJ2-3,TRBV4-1,TGCGCCAGCAGCCAAGAGTCCCGACAGGAGCAGTATTTT,CASSQESRQEQYF
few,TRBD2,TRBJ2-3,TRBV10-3,TGTGCCATCAGAGACCTAGCGGGGGGACCAGATACGCAGTATTTT,CAIRDLAGGPDTQYF
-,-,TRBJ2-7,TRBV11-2,TGTGCCAGCAGCTCTACAACGGGGACTCCCTACGAGCAGTACTTC,CASSSTTGTPYEQYF
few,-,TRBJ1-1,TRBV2,TGTGCCACCAACCTCGGGGGTACGGCAACTGAAGCTTTCTTT,CATNLGGTATEAFF
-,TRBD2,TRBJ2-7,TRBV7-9,TGTGCCAGCGGCTTAGGCTCGATAGCGGGGGGGAGCTCCTACGAGCAGTACTTC,CASGLGSIAGGSSYEQYF
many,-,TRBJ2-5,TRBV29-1,TGCAGCGGGGTATCTTACTCAGAGACCCAGTACTTC,CSGVSYSETQYF
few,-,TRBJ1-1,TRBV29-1,TGCAGCGTCGGAGGATCGGGGGGCACTGAAGCTTTCTTT,CSVGGSGGTEAFF
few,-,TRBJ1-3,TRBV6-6,TGTGCCGCAGGGCTTGGGGGGGACTCTGGAAACACCATATATTTT,CAAGLGGDSGNTIYF
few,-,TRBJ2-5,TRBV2,TGTGCCAGCCAACGCGCGCCAGGGGGGGAAGAGACCCAGTACTTC,CASQRAPGGEETQYF
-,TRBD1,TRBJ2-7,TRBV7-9,TGTGCCAGCACCCCCGAAGAAGGCAGGGGGCACTACGAGCAGTACTTC,CASTPEEGRGHYEQYF
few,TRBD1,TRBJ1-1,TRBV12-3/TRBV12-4,TGTGCCAGCAGACCACCCCGACAGGGGGGCACTGAAGCTTTCTTT,CASRPPRQGGTEAFF
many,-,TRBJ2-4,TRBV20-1,TGCAGTGCTGAACAGGGGGGGAACATTCAGTACTTC,CSAEQGGNIQYF
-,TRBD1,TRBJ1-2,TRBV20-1,TGCAGTGCTTGGGACAGGCAAGGCTACACCTTC,CSAWDRQGYTF
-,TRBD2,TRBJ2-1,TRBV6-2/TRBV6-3,TGTGCCACCACGCCTCTAGGGCGGGGGATCTACAATGAGCAGTTCTTC,CATTPLGRGIYNEQFF
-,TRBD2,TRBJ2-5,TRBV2,TGTACCAGCAGGACGGGGGGAGAGACCCAGTACTTC,CTSRTGGETQYF
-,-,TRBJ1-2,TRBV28,TGTGCCAGCAGGGGGGACACTCTCTATGGCTACACCTTC,CASRGDTLYGYTF
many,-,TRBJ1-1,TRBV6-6,TGTGCCAGCAGTTACTCGGTGGGGAGGGGGAACACTGAAGCTTTCTTT,CASSYSVGRGNTEAFF
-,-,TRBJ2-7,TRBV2,TGTGCCAGCAGTGTTGACAGACTCTACGAGCAGTACTTC,CASSVDRLYEQYF